This TCR beta chain was sequenced during a study of regulatory T cells in long-lasting Graves disease. Trimming at V came to 8 bases and at J to 4 bases, leaving 8 bases not matched to a gene. The CDR3 is made up of 14 amino acids. Germline V gives CDR1 MNHEY, CDR2 SMNVEV (reference sequence). Study observations and caveats: TRBV28, TRBJ1-2 and TRBJ2-5 emerged as the favored segments in persistent disease.

This clonotype appeared many times. Its antigen is unknown. Assembly of TCR beta libraries relied on iRepertoire HTBI primers together with Arm-PCR of CDR3 regions. Original processing notes: Detected in the samples were over 60 TRBV and 12 to 15 TRBJ segments. TCRdb ran MiXCR on the multiplex PCR reads and lists one entry per CDR3 protein. TCRdb's processing, not the authors', yielded these V and J calls. This sample has under 800,000 distinct CDR3 sequences, with about 16% found just once. Regarding time point: newly diagnosed GD, antithyroid drugs for less than 3 months. RNA extracted from PBMCs served as the sequencing template. This same sample was also part of a study on T cells in Graves' hyperthyroidism and ophthalmopathy. Turning to that study: Newly diagnosed hyperthyroidism, duration under 2 months, in patients aged 18 to 65. Each diagnosis was grounded in clinical symptoms, serum thyroxine and TRAb, thyroid ultrasound, and orbital computed tomography.

The material sequenced was peripheral blood mononuclear cells (PBMCs), taken at new diagnosis, from a patient treated with antithyroid drugs. The source is a young woman with Graves disease. The chain couples TRBV27 to TRBJ1-2; 9 bases match TRBD1. DNA for the CDR3: TGTGCCAGCCGAACAGGGGGCACTAGCTATGGCTACACCTTC. Protein sequence: CASRTGGTSYGYTF.